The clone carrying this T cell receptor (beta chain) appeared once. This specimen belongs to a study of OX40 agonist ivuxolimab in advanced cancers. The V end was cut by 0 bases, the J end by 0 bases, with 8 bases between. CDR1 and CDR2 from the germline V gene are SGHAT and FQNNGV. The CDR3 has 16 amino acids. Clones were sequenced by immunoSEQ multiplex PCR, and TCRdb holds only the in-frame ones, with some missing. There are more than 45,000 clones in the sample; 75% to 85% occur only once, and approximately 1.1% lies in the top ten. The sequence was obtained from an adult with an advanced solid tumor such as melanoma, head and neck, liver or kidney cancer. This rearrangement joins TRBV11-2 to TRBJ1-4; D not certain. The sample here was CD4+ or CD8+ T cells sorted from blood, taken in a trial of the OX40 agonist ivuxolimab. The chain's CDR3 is CASSLDRAATNEKLFF. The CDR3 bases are TGTGCCAGCAGCTTAGATCGGGCCGCAACTAATGAAAAACTGTTTTTT.